This T cell receptor (beta chain) was recovered during a study of cytomegalovirus exposure and HLA in healthy donors. The study, taken as a whole, reports: Later analysis identified about 18,000 TCR beta sequences associated with HLA alleles, using a false discovery rate threshold of 0.05. Overall, approximately 150 TCR beta chains were annotated as cytomegalovirus-associated. In a later analysis, donors in an Asian-associated ancestry cluster reportedly had fewer N-insertions in productive TCRs than the cohort mean. Most TCR sequences were rare, but some public TCRs occurred in many donors.

Only a few counts were recorded for this clone. Its antigen is unknown. The study ran its PCR with 60 Vbeta and 13 Jbeta primers. The assay was immunoSEQ multiplex PCR, and TCRdb's table has in-frame clones only and misses some. The sample lists about 160,000 clones, 87% occurring once. The sample consisted of PBMCs. The clonotype comes from a woman in her thirties in good health and CMV-seronegative.

DNA of the CDR3: TGTGCCAGCAGGGGACTTTTCCAACAGGGCACAGATACGCAGTATTTT. It encodes CASRGLFQQGTDTQYF. V and J are TRBV6-6 and TRBJ2-3; the D gene is possibly TRBD2 (6 bases). The V and J ends lost 6 bases and 1 base respectively, with 17 bases between them. The germline CDR1 and CDR2 sequences are MNHNY and SVGAGI (reference sequence). The CDR3 is 16 amino acids.